The source of this T cell receptor beta chain is a study of a mutant IDH1 vaccine in newly diagnosed glioma. Study as a whole: Earlier treatment was radiotherapy, temozolomide, or both, with most getting both. The study, taken as a whole, reports: Immune responses arising from the vaccine appeared in approximately 93% of patients.

The repertoire was sequenced with immunoSEQ multiplex PCR; TCRdb's copy has only in-frame clones and lacks some. The data hold fewer than 70,000 clones, with about 88% observed a single time. The germline V gene has CDR1 SNHLY and CDR2 FYNNEI. The ends were cut back, 4 bases at V and 7 bases at J, with 8 bases in the middle. CDR3 length: 13 residues. Stated time point: week 35, safety follow-up. The content of each vaccine dose was 300 ug of mutant IDH1 20-mer peptide, and topical imiquimod accompanied it. With regard to this clone: Its target is not known.

This rearrangement joins TRBV2 to TRBJ1-6, with D tentatively TRBD1 (5 bases). Here the sequenced sample was PBMCs, taken from a glioma patient whose treatment included an IDH1 peptide vaccine. The receptor was derived from a man aged 25-40 years with glioma. The CDR3 protein is CASSADRNSPLHF. The CDR3 coding sequence is TGTGCCAGCAGTGCAGACAGAAATTCACCCCTCCACTTT.